The 20 T cell receptor beta chains listed next were all sequenced from one sample in a study of shared clonotypes between healthy human individuals. Using immunoSEQ multiplex PCR, the repertoire was profiled, and TCRdb retains in-frame clones only, with some absent. Of about 510,000 clones in the sample, around 74% are singletons; the top ten hold approximately 13%. Sequencing was done on a sample of PBMCs. These TCRs come from a woman aged 40 to 50 in good health. Some clones in this sample may be carry-over from other donors' samples.

This clone showed up just a few times. The chain recombines TRBV5-1 with TRBJ2-7, with 8 bases fitting TRBD1. Germline V gene data show CDR1 as SGHRS and CDR2 as YFSETQ. CDR3 size: 14 residues. Unmatched junction bases numbered 5, after V lost 1 base and J lost 5 bases. The CDR3 nucleotides are TGCGCCAGCAGCTTGCGCGGCAGGGGGCACGAGCAGTACTTC. This sequence encodes CASSLRGRGHEQYF.

J is TRBJ2-7 and V is TRBV7-8; D might be TRBD1 or TRBD2, each matching 7 bases. The CDR3 spans 16 residues. The V end lost 5 bases, the J end lost 0 bases, and 17 bases lay between the germline ends. Germline loops: CDR1 SGHVS, CDR2 FQNEAQ. Here the CDR3 reads CASSRGGTADSYEQYF. The CDR3 bases are TGTGCCAGCAGCCGGGGAGGGACAGCGGACTCCTACGAGCAGTACTTC.

Points on this clone: The sample carries other DNA sequences with the same CDR3. The chain uses TRBV30 and TRBJ2-1; D uncertain. In germline, CDR1 is GTSNPN, CDR2 SVGIG (reference sequence). The V and J ends lost 1 base and 3 bases respectively, with 1 base between them. The CDR3 totals 11 residues. CDR3 sequence reads: CAWSDYNEQFF. The CDR3 region has the DNA TGTGCCTGGAGTGACTACAATGAGCAGTTCTTC.

A word on this clone: One junction end does not reproduce the germline sequence, and a read error may be involved. V and J are TRBV5-1 and TRBJ1-2, with no clear D. The CDR3 spans 15 residues. Germline assignment: CDR1 SGHRS and CDR2 YFSETQ. The CDR3: CASSPGPVVNSGYTF. CDR3 bases: TGCGCCAGCAGCCCCGGACCGGTAGTCAACTCTGGCTACACCTTC.

The chain recombines TRBV29-1 with TRBJ2-7; the D gene is possibly TRBD1 (5 bases). Germline CDR1 SQVTM, CDR2 ANQGSEA. The CDR3 loop spans 14 amino acids. V was trimmed by 4 bases and J by 2 bases, leaving 15 bases between them. The CDR3 protein is CSVGSSAGTYEQYF. Written as DNA, the CDR3 is TGCAGCGTTGGTTCCTCCGCAGGGACCTACGAGCAGTACTTC.

This clone appeared many times. The identical CDR3 is also encoded by other nucleotide sequences in the sample. The gene calls are TRBV6-4 and TRBJ2-3, with TRBD1 matching over 7 bases. V gave up 0 bases and J gave up 0 bases; unmatched junction bases: 3. The CDR3 has 16 amino acids. Germline V gene lookup returns CDR1 MRHNA and CDR2 SNTAGT. The CDR3 nucleotides read TGTGCCAGCAGTGACTCCGCAGGGGGTAGCACAGATACGCAGTATTTT. Its translation is CASSDSAGGSTDTQYF.

The chain combines TRBV7-8 with TRBJ1-6, with 7 bases lining up with TRBD1. Germline CDR1 SGHVS, CDR2 FQNEAQ. Trimming at V came to 5 bases and at J to 7 bases, leaving 2 bases not matched to a gene. The CDR3 is 13 residues long. The CDR3 protein is CASSTGQNSPLHF. Written as DNA, the CDR3 is TGTGCCAGCAGCACGGGACAGAATTCACCCCTCCACTTT.

Only a few counts were recorded for this clone. The V gene is TRBV7-8, the J gene TRBJ2-7, with 9 positions matching TRBD1. CDR1 is SGHVS, CDR2 FQNEAQ, per germline. V dropped 5 bases and J dropped 1; count of bases not matched to a gene: 6. This CDR3 region has 15 residues. CDR3: CASSPTGGHSYEQYF. The DNA for the CDR3 is TGTGCCAGCAGCCCGACAGGGGGACATTCCTACGAGCAGTACTTC.

The V call is TRBV7-8, the J call TRBJ2-2; D not resolved. Germline loops: CDR1 SGHVS, CDR2 FQNEAQ. V was cut by 0 bases and J by 1 base, with 3 bases left in between. This CDR3 region has 14 residues. The CDR3 DNA follows: TGTGCCAGCAGCTTAGCCCTGAACACCGGGGAGCTGTTTTTT. It yields the protein CASSLALNTGELFF.

The chain is built from TRBV4-3 and TRBJ2-3; no definite D call. Germline V CDR1 and CDR2: LGHNA, YSLEER. This CDR3 comprises 15 residues. Deletions cut 3 bases from V and 1 base from J, with 11 bases between. The CDR3 sequence: CASSHPFQCTDTQYF. The CDR3 coding sequence is TGCGCCAGCAGCCACCCCTTTCAATGCACAGATACGCAGTATTTT.

The chain couples TRBV5-1 to TRBJ2-1; 10 bases fit TRBD2. The CDR3 totals 14 residues. With V trimmed by 3 bases and J by 5 bases, 2 bases remained unmatched. In germline, CDR1 is SGHRS, CDR2 YFSETQ. CDR3 in amino acids: CASSYLAGDNEQFF. In DNA form, the CDR3 reads TGCGCCAGCAGCTACCTAGCGGGAGACAATGAGCAGTTCTTC.

The chain combines TRBV6-1 with TRBJ1-1, with D unclear. The ends were cut back, 3 bases at V and 1 base at J, with 9 bases in the middle. Germline-derived CDR1 and CDR2 are MNHNS and SASEGT. The CDR3 spans 14 residues. The DNA of the CDR3 is TGTGCCAGCAGTGATAATGGGGAGAACACTGAAGCTTTCTTT. This translates into CASSDNGENTEAFF.

Concerning this clone itself: The junction shows a germline mismatch at one end, possibly a read error. The V and J genes are TRBV7-7 and TRBJ2-3, with TRBD1 matching over 9 bases. Looked up from germline, CDR1 is SSHAT and CDR2 is FNYEAQ (reference sequence). The CDR3 runs 15 residues. The CDR3 coding sequence is TGTGCTAGCAGCCAGGACAGGGGTCCCACAGATACGCAGTATTTT. It is translated as CASSQDRGPTDTQYF.

This clone was counted only a few times. The V gene is TRBV10-1, the J gene TRBJ1-1; D might be TRBD1 (6 bases). V shed 8 bases and J shed 1 base, with 11 bases lying between them. The germline gives CDR1 WNHNN, CDR2 SYGVQD (reference sequence). The CDR3 is 13 amino acids. The CDR3 region is CASRRTANTEAFF. CDR3 DNA: TGCGCCAGCCGGAGGACAGCGAACACTGAAGCTTTCTTT.

The chain combines TRBV7-9 with TRBJ2-7; D is unresolved. This CDR3 is built from 12 residues. Germline V gene data show CDR1 as SEHNR and CDR2 as FQNEAQ (reference sequence). V lost 2 bases and J 6 bases, leaving 8 bases between the germline ends. As DNA, the CDR3 is TGTGCCAGCAGCTTACAAAGTGTCGAGCAGTACTTC. Protein sequence: CASSLQSVEQYF.

The chain links TRBV29-1 to TRBJ2-7; TRBD2 agrees at 11 bases. The CDR3 loop spans 13 amino acids. Germline CDR1 reads SQVTM; CDR2 reads ANQGSEA. J gave up 3 bases and V 7 bases, and 5 bases lay outside the gene matches. The CDR3 reads CSARGTSGYEQYF. Here the CDR3 DNA reads TGCAGCGCCCGCGGGACTAGCGGCTACGAGCAGTACTTC.

As DNA, the CDR3 is TGTGCCAGTTGTGTAGGGCCCTTTATTCCGCTATACGAGCAGTACTTC. Its translation is CASCVGPFIPLYEQYF. This chain connects TRBV19 to TRBJ2-7; D is unclear. This CDR3 contains 16 residues. Germline V gene sequence: CDR1 LNHDA, CDR2 SQIVND (reference sequence). The ends were cut back, 8 bases at V and 4 bases at J, with 24 bases in the middle.

J is TRBJ1-1 and V is TRBV10-1, with D possibly being TRBD1 (5 bases). The CDR3 is 19 residues long. Trimming cost V 8 bases and J 0 bases, with 28 bases left between them. Germline-derived CDR1 and CDR2 are WNHNN and SYGVQD (reference sequence). The CDR3 DNA is TGCGCCAGCGGCCATTGGGGCGGACATTTTTTTGGCATGAACACTGAAGCTTTCTTT. Translation gives CASGHWGGHFFGMNTEAFF.

The V call is TRBV7-8, the J call TRBJ1-1; a possible D gene is TRBD1 (5 bases). V dropped 1 base and J dropped 5 bases, with 11 bases sitting between them. This CDR3 has 14 residues. Germline CDR1 reads SGHVS; CDR2 reads FQNEAQ. In DNA, the CDR3 is TGTGCCAGCAGCTTAGATGCAGGGTGGACTGAAGCTTTCTTT. Its protein is CASSLDAGWTEAFF.

This sequence joins TRBV27 and TRBJ2-7; D possibly corresponds to TRBD2 (6 bases). Trimming removed 9 bases at V and 4 bases at J, with 22 bases between. Germline CDR1 and CDR2: MNHEY and SMNVEV (reference sequence). The CDR3 contains 15 residues. The CDR3 loop is CASSKVVTSEYEQYF. CDR3 bases: TGTGCCAGTAGTAAGGTTGTGACTAGTGAGTACGAGCAGTACTTC.